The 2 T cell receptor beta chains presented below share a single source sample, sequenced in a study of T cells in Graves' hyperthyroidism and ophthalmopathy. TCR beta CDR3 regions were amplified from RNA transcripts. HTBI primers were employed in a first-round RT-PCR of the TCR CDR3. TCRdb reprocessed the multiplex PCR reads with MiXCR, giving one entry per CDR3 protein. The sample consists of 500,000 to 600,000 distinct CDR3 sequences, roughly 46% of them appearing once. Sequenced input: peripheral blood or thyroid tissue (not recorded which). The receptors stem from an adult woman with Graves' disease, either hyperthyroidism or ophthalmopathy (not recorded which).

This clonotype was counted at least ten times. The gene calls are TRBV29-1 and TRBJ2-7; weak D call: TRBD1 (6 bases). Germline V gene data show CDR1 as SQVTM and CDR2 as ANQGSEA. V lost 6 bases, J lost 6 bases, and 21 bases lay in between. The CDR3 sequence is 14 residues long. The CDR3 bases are TGCAGCGTGGCCGGACAGACGCGTTTCAGCGAGCAGTACTTC. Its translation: CSVAGQTRFSEQYF.

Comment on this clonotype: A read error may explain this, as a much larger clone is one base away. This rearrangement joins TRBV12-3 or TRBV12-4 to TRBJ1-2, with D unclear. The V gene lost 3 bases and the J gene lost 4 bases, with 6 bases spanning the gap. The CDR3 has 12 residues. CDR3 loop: CASSFGSYGYTF. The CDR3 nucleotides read TGTGCCAGCAGTTTCGGAAGCTATGGCTACACCTTC.